This entry concerns a single TCR beta chain. This entry comes from a study of blood T cells in healthy people across ages. The CDR3 covers 16 residues. Germline CDR1 reads MGHRA; CDR2 reads YSYEKL. Deletions cut 1 base from V and 0 bases from J, with 13 bases between. PCR was performed a second time for about 6 to 12 cycles using a sample-barcoded 5' primer and a J-beta primer mix. TCRdb re-called the 5' RACE reads through MiXCR, storing one row per CDR3 protein. This sample has hundreds of thousands of distinct CDR3 sequences; about 30% occur once, and the top ten carry 15%. V is TRBV4-1 and J is TRBJ2-7; D not certain. This TCR derives from an elderly woman in good health. Sequenced: blood. The chain's CDR3 is CASSQGIGLNSYEQYF. CDR3 DNA sequence: TGCGCCAGCAGCCAAGGGATAGGTCTGAACTCCTACGAGCAGTACTTC.